This paragraph covers one TCR beta chain sequence. Only in-frame clones appear in the TCRdb table, and some are missing; sequencing was by immunoSEQ multiplex PCR. The table has 2,500 or so clones, more than 25% seen once. This entry belongs to a study of T cells in localized non-small cell lung cancer. After removal of 4 bases from V and 5 bases from J, the junction contained 5 bases not matched to a gene. The germline CDR1 and CDR2 sequences are SGDLS and YYNGEE. This CDR3 spans 15 amino acids. The chain joins TRBV9 to TRBJ2-3; 12 bases fit TRBD2. The clonotype was recovered from a man aged 40 to 70 with stage III squamous cell lung carcinoma. The sequencing here drew on lung tumor tissue, taken before any cancer treatment. CDR3 nucleotides: TGTGCCAGCAGCTCGCTAGCGGGAGGGGGAGATACGCAGTATTTT. This codes for CASSSLAGGGDTQYF. The full variable domain, completed using reference TRBV9 and TRBJ2-3, is DSGVTQTPKHLITATGQRVTLRCSPRSGDLSVYWYQQSLDQGLQFLIQYYNGEERAKGNILERFSAQQFPDLHSELNLSSLELGDSALYFCASSSLAGGGDTQYFGPGTRLTVL.